This T cell receptor (beta chain) was observed in a study of Ad26.COV2.S vaccination and SARS-CoV-2 variants. About the study: Ad26.COV2.S given intramuscularly, once or twice 56 days apart. Study-wide results and caveats: Reports say spike-specific CD8+ and CD4+ T cell responses covered substantial breadth after vaccination.

A note on this clone: Its target is not known.

Repertoires were generated with immunoSEQ multiplex PCR, while TCRdb's copy carries only in-frame clones and drops some. The table records 500,000 or so clones, around nine tenths of them present only once. Treatment reported: some 20 received Ad26.COV2.S at low or high dose, single or two shots; 5 received placebo; per-sample allocation not given. All samples were drawn on day 63, counting from the first vaccine or placebo injection. Trimming at V came to 8 bases and at J to 8 bases, leaving 16 bases not matched to a gene. Germline CDR1 MDHEN, CDR2 SYDVKM. The CDR3 covers 16 residues. The clonotype was recovered from a person between 18 and 60 years old who received the Ad26.COV2.S COVID-19 vaccine or a placebo. This chain links TRBV28 with TRBJ2-7; 12 nucleotides align to TRBD2. This specimen was peripheral blood, taken in a trial of Ad26.COV2.S vaccine versus placebo. The CDR3 nucleotides read TGTGCCAGCCTCCAGCGAGGAGCTAGCGGGAGGGCCCAGCAGTACTTC. Its protein product is CASLQRGASGRAQQYF.